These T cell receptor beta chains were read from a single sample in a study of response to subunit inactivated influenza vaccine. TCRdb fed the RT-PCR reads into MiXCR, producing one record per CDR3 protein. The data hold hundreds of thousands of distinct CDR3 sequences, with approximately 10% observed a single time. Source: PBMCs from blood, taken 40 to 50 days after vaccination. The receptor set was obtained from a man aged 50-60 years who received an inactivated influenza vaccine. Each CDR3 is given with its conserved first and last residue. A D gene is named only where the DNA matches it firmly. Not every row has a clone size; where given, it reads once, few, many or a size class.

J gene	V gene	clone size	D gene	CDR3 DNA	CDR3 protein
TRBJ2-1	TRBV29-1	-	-	TGCAGCGTTGAGGAGGTGCCGGACTACGGCTTC	CSVEEVPDYGF
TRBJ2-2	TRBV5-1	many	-	TGCGCCAGTTCCCTGGGTAGCGGAAAGGACACCGGGGAGCTGTTTTTT	CASSLGSGKDTGELFF
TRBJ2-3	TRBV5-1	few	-	TGCGCCAGCAGCTTCTCTTCTGCGGGCGGCACAGATACGCAGTATTTT	CASSFSSAGGTDTQYF
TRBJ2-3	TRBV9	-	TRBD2	TGTGCCAGCAGCGTAGGGGCTAGCGGGGGGGCCGCAGATACGCAGTATTTT	CASSVGASGGAADTQYF
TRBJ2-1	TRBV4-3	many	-	TGCGCCAGCAGCCAGGACAACTACAATGAGCAGTTCTTC	CASSQDNYNEQFF
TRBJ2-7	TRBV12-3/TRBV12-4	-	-	TGTGCCAGCAGTACGGACGCCGCCTACGAGCAGTACTTC	CASSTDAAYEQYF
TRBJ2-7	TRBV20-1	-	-	TGCAGTGCTAGAGATCTCGGACAGACCTACGAGCAGTACTTC	CSARDLGQTYEQYF
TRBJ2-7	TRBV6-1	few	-	TGTGCCAGCAGTGATGTGGGCCGCCAAATCTACGAGCAGTACTTC	CASSDVGRQIYEQYF
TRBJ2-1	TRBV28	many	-	TGTGCCAGCAGTCGCGAGGGAGGATCTTGGAATGAGCAGTTCTTC	CASSREGGSWNEQFF
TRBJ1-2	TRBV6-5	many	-	TGTGCCAGCAGTTACTCGGGAGGCGGAGGCTACACCTTC	CASSYSGGGGYTF
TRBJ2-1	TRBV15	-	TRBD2	TGTGCCACCAGCGGGGGACTAGCGGGAAACAATGAGCAGTTCTTC	CATSGGLAGNNEQFF
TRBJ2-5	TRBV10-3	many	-	TGTGCCAGTCTAAAGGGTGACCGAGAGACCCAGTACTTC	CASLKGDRETQYF
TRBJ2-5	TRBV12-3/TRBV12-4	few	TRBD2	TGTGCCAGCAGTTTAAGTAGCGGGTCGAGGGTGTTTTACTTC	CASSLSSGSRVFYF
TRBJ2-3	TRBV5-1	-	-	TGCGCCAGCAGCTACCTAGGGACGTACACCTCCTCAGATACGCAGTATTTT	CASSYLGTYTSSDTQYF
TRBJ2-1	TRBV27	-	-	TGTGCCAGCTCCTCAGGGGCAATCGATGAGCAGTTCTTC	CASSSGAIDEQFF
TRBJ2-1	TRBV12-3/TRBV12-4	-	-	TGTGCCAGCAGTGAACAGGGATCTAAGGTCAATGAGCAGTTCTTC	CASSEQGSKVNEQFF
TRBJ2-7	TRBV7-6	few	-	TGTGCCAGCAGCACGACGGAGAGCTCCTACGAGCAGTACTTC	CASSTTESSYEQYF
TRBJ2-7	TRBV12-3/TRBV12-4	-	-	TGTGCCAGCAGTTTCGGGCAGCGACACCGGGGCTCCGAGCAGTACTTC	CASSFGQRHRGSEQYF
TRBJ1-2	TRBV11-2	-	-	TGTGCCAGCAGCTTAGTAAGGGGACAAAAACCCTATGGCTACACCTTC	CASSLVRGQKPYGYTF
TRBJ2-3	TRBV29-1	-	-	TGCAGCGTTGACGTGGGCGGGAACACAGATACGCAGTATTTT	CSVDVGGNTDTQYF
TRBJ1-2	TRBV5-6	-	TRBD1	TGTGCCAGCAGCCTACAGGGGGCCGGCTATGGCTACACCTTC	CASSLQGAGYGYTF
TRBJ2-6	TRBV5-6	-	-	TGTGCCAGCAGCAGTCCTATAAGCTCTGGGGCCAACGTCCTGACTTTC	CASSSPISSGANVLTF
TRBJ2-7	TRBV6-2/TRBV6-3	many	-	TGTGCCAGCCTCCGCGGCGGAACCTACGAGCAGTACTTC	CASLRGGTYEQYF
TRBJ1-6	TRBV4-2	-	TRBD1	TGTGCCAGCAGCCAAGACAGGGGGTATAATTCACCCCTCCACTTT	CASSQDRGYNSPLHF
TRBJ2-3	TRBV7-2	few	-	TGTGCCAGCAGCCGTATAGGACAGTTAACCTCCACAGATACGCAGTATTTT	CASSRIGQLTSTDTQYF
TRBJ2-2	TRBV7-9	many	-	TGTGCCAGCAGCTTAGACGACACAGACACCGGGGAGCTGTTTTTT	CASSLDDTDTGELFF
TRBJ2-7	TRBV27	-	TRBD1	TGTGCCAGCAGCCCTATCTCCCGGACAGGGGACGCCTACGAGCAGTACTTC	CASSPISRTGDAYEQYF
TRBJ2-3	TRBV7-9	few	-	TGTGCCAGCAGCTTTGCTACCAACACAGATACGCAGTATTTT	CASSFATNTDTQYF
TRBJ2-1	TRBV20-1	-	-	TGCAGTGCCAGTCCCTCGGGACTGACGTACAATGAGCAGTTCTTC	CSASPSGLTYNEQFF
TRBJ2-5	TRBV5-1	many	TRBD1	TGCGCCAGCAGCTTTCAGGGGGCGCGGGAGACCCAGTACTTC	CASSFQGARETQYF
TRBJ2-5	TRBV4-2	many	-	TGTGCCAGCAGCCAAGGATCCGAGACCCAGTACTTC	CASSQGSETQYF
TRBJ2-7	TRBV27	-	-	TGTGCCAGCAGTTCCGGGCCCGTCTACGAGCAGTACTTC	CASSSGPVYEQYF
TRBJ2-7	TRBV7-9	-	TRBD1	TGTGCCAGCAGCGGTCGACAGGGGGCATACGAGCAGTACTTC	CASSGRQGAYEQYF
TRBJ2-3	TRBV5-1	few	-	TGCGCCAGCAGCTTGGAGTCACCTAGCACAGATACGCAGTATTTT	CASSLESPSTDTQYF
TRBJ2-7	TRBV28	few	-	TGTGCCAGCAGTGAACACAGCGGGACATCGTCCTACGAGCAGTACTTC	CASSEHSGTSSYEQYF
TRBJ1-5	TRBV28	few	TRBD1	TGTGCCAGCAGTGCACACACAGGGGTCTATAGCAATCAGCCCCAGCATTTT	CASSAHTGVYSNQPQHF
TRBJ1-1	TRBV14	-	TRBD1	TGTGCCAGCAGCCAAGCCCGAAGGGGGCTAGCTTTCTTT	CASSQARRGLAFF